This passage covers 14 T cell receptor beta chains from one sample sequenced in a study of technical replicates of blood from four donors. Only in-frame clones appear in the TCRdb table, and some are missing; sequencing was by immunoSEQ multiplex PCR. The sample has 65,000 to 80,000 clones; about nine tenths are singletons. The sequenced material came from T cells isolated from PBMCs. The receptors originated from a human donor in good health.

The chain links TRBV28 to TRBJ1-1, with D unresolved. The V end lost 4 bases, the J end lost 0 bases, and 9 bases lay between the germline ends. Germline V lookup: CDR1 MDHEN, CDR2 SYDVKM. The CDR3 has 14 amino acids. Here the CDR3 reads CASSSAGLNTEAFF. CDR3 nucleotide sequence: TGTGCCAGCAGTTCAGCAGGTTTGAACACTGAAGCTTTCTTT.

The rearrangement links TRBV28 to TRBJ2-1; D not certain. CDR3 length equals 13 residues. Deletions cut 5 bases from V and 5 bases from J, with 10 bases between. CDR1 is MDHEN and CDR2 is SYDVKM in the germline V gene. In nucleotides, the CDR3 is TGTGCCAGCAGTCCGTCCCGGGACAATGAGCAGTTCTTC. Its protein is CASSPSRDNEQFF.

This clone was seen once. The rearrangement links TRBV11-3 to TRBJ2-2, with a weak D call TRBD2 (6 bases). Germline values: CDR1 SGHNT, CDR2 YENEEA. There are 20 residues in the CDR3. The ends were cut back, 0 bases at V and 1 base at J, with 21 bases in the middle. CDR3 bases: TGTGCCAGCAGCTTAGAAAGTCGGGGGTATGACCTTAGGAACACCGGGGAGCTGTTTTTT. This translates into CASSLESRGYDLRNTGELFF.

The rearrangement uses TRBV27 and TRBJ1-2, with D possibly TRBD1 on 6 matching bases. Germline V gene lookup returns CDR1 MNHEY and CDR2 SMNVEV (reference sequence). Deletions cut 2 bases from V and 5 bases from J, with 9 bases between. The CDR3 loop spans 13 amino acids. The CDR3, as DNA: TGTGCCAGCAGTTTAGGGGGCGCATATGGCTACACCTTC. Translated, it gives CASSLGGAYGYTF.

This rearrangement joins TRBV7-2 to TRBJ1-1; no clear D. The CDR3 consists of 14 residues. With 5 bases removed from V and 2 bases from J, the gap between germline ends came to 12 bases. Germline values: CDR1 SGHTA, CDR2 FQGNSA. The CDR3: CASSLLVANTEAFF. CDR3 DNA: TGTGCCAGCAGCCTCCTTGTGGCTAACACTGAAGCTTTCTTT.

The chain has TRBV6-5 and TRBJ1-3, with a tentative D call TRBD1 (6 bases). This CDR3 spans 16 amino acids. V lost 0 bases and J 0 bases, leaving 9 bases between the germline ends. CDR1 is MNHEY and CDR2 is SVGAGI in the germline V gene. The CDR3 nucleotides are TGTGCCAGCAGTTACTCACAGGGAAGCTCTGGAAACACCATATATTTT. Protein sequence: CASSYSQGSSGNTIYF.

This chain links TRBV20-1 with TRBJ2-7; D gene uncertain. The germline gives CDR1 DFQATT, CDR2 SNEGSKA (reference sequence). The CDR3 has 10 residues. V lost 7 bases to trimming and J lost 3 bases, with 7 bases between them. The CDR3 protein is CSVSNYEQYF. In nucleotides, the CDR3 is TGCAGTGTTTCTAACTACGAGCAGTACTTC.

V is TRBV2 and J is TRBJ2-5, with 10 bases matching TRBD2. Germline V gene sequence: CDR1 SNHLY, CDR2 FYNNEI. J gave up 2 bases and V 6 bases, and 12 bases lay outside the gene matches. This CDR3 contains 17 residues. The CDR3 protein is CASSFNIAGGRQETQYF. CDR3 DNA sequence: TGTGCCAGCAGCTTTAACATAGCGGGAGGCCGACAAGAGACCCAGTACTTC. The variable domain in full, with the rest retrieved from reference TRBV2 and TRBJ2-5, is EPEVTQTPSHQVTQMGQEVILRCVPISNHLYFYWYRQILGQKVEFLVSFYNNEISEKSEIFDDQFSVERPDGSNFTLKIRSTKLEDSAMYFCASSFNIAGGRQETQYFGPGTRLLVL.

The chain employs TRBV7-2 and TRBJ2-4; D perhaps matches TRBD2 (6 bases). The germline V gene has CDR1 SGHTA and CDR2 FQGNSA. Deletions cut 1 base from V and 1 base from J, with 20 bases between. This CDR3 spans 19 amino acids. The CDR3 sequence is CASSLVEGPGYMAKNIQYF. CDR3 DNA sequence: TGTGCCAGCAGCTTAGTGGAGGGACCCGGGTATATGGCCAAAAACATTCAGTACTTC.

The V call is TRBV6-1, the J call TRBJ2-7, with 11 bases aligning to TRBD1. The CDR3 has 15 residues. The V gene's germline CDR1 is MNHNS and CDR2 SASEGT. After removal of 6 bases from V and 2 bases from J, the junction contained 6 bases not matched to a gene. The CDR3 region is CASSLWGQGAYEQYF. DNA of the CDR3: TGTGCCAGCAGCCTCTGGGGACAGGGGGCCTACGAGCAGTACTTC.

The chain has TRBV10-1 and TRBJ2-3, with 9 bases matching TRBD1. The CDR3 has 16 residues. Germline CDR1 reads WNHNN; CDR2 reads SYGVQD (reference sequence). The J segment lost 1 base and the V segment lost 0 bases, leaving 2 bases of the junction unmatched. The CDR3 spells CASSESRTGGTDTQYF. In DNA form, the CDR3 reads TGCGCCAGCAGTGAGTCAAGGACAGGGGGCACAGATACGCAGTATTTT.

The CDR3 nucleotides read TGCGCCAGCAGCTCCGTAGCAGCAATATACAATGAGCAGTTCTTC. Protein sequence: CASSSVAAIYNEQFF. This sequence joins TRBV5-1 and TRBJ2-1, with unresolved D. This CDR3 is built from 15 residues. Germline CDR1 SGHRS, CDR2 YFSETQ. V lost 3 bases, J lost 4 bases, and 14 bases lay in between.

The CDR3 coding sequence is TGTGCCGGCCTCCGGCAGGGGCTCGCCCCTAACTATGGCTACACCTTC. It specifies CAGLRQGLAPNYGYTF. The chain carries TRBV7-9 and TRBJ1-2, with a tentative D call TRBD1 (6 bases). The ends were cut back, 11 bases at V and 0 bases at J, with 22 bases in the middle. In germline, CDR1 is SEHNR, CDR2 FQNEAQ (reference sequence). This CDR3 region has 16 residues.

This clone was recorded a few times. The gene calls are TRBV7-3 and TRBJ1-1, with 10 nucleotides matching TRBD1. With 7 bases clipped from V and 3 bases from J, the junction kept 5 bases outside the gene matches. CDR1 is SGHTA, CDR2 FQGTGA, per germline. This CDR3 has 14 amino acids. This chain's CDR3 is CASTPGTGDTEAFF. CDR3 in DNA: TGTGCCAGCACCCCCGGGACAGGGGACACTGAAGCTTTCTTT.